Following are 21 T cell receptor beta chains from one sample sequenced in a study of cytomegalovirus exposure and HLA in healthy donors. PCR was performed using 60 Vbeta and 13 Jbeta primers. Sequenced by immunoSEQ multiplex PCR; TCRdb stores in-frame clones only, minus some. The sample lists about 40,000 clones, roughly half occurring once. Sample: PBMCs. The receptor source for this set is a human donor in good health.

This rearrangement joins TRBV5-1 to TRBJ1-1; possibly TRBD1 for D (6 bases). Trimming shortened V by 0 bases and J by 5 bases, and 17 bases separated the two germline ends. The CDR3 sequence is 16 residues long. Per the germline V gene, CDR1 is SGHRS and CDR2 is YFSETQ. The CDR3 DNA reads TGCGCCAGCAGCTTGGATCCAGGGGCAAAGGGAACTGAAGCTTTCTTT. Its protein is CASSLDPGAKGTEAFF.

For this clone: Other DNA sequences within the sample encode an identical CDR3. The chain is built from TRBV2 and TRBJ1-2, with 9 bases identical to TRBD1. Germline V gives CDR1 SNHLY, CDR2 FYNNEI. With 8 bases clipped from V and 7 bases from J, the junction kept 8 bases outside the gene matches. CDR3 length equals 13 residues. The CDR3 coding sequence is TGTGCCAGCGGCCCCGGGACAGGGCCTGGCTACACCTTC. This encodes CASGPGTGPGYTF.

This clone was observed a handful of times. The chain links TRBV19 to TRBJ2-1; the match to TRBD2 covers 15 bases. V lost 5 bases, J lost 10 bases, and 12 bases stayed unmatched. The CDR3 extends over 17 amino acids. CDR1 and CDR2 from the germline V gene are LNHDA and SQIVND (reference sequence). The CDR3 region is CASSSRTSGRALGEQFF. CDR3 nucleotide sequence: TGTGCCAGTAGTTCCCGGACTAGCGGGAGGGCCTTAGGAGAGCAGTTCTTC.

This clone was seen more than once but under ten times. The V and J genes are TRBV28 and TRBJ2-5, with D perhaps TRBD2 (5 bases). Germline V gives CDR1 MDHEN, CDR2 SYDVKM. This CDR3 has 13 residues. V was shortened by 6 bases and J by 0 bases, with 8 bases between the two germline ends. As DNA, the CDR3 is TGTGCCAGCAGGGACTTAAACCAAGAGACCCAGTACTTC. It is translated as CASRDLNQETQYF. The complete variable domain, with remaining parts taken from reference TRBV28 and TRBJ2-5, reads DVKVTQSSRYLVKRTGEKVFLECVQDMDHENMFWYRQDPGLGLRLIYFSYDVKMKEKGDIPEGYSVSREKKERFSLILESASTNQTSMYLCASRDLNQETQYFGPGTRLLVL.

The rearrangement links TRBV7-2 to TRBJ2-7; 7 positions match TRBD2. Per germline, CDR1 SGHTA and CDR2 FQGNSA. The CDR3 spans 15 residues. Trimming at V came to 1 base and at J to 3 bases, leaving 6 bases not matched to a gene. CDR3 loop: CASSLVWGGIYEQYF. In nucleotides, the CDR3 is TGTGCCAGCAGCTTAGTTTGGGGGGGAATCTACGAGCAGTACTTC.

The chain is built from TRBV6-5 and TRBJ1-1, with D perhaps matching TRBD1 (6 bases). Trimming removed 4 bases at V and 11 bases at J, with 20 bases between. The CDR3 is 14 amino acids. The V gene's germline CDR1 is MNHEY and CDR2 SVGAGI. The CDR3 reads CASSSPTVRGKAFF. In DNA, the CDR3 is TGTGCCAGCAGTTCCCCGACAGTCAGGGGAAAGGCTTTCTTT.

The rearrangement uses TRBV6-5 and TRBJ1-1; D possibly corresponds to TRBD1 (5 bases). Trimming cost V 2 bases and J 5 bases, with 12 bases left between them. CDR3 length equals 14 residues. In germline, CDR1 is MNHEY, CDR2 SVGAGI. CDR3 region: CASSYGARDTEAFF. The CDR3 nucleotides read TGTGCCAGCAGTTACGGGGCGCGGGATACTGAAGCTTTCTTT.

The chain joins TRBV7-6 to TRBJ2-1; 11 nucleotides match TRBD1. Trimming at V came to 4 bases and at J to 5 bases, leaving 4 bases not matched to a gene. This CDR3 is 15 amino acids long. Germline CDR1 SGHVS, CDR2 FNYEAQ. This CDR3 reads CASSSGTGGNNEQFF. CDR3 nucleotide sequence: TGTGCCAGCAGCTCCGGGACAGGGGGGAACAATGAGCAGTTCTTC.

The V call is TRBV6-6, the J call TRBJ2-7; TRBD1 is a possible D gene (6 bases). The V gene lost 1 base and the J gene lost 2 bases, with 15 bases spanning the gap. The length of the CDR3 is 16 residues. Germline V gene lookup returns CDR1 MNHNY and CDR2 SVGAGI (reference sequence). The CDR3 loop reads CASSYWGQEGPYEQYF. The CDR3 bases are TGTGCCAGCAGTTACTGGGGACAAGAGGGCCCCTACGAGCAGTACTTC.

The J gene is TRBJ1-4, the V gene TRBV18; TRBD1 matches 8 bases. Germline CDR1 is KGHSH and CDR2 is LQKENI. The CDR3 runs 11 residues. V lost 3 bases to trimming and J lost 12 bases; unmatched junction nucleotides: 0. The CDR3 region is CASSPDRELFF. DNA for the CDR3: TGTGCCAGCTCACCGGACAGGGAACTGTTTTTT.

As DNA, the CDR3 is TGTGCCAGCTCACGGGCGACGACATGGGCGAGGGAAGAGACCCAGTACTTC. The encoded protein is CASSRATTWAREETQYF. The chain couples TRBV18 to TRBJ2-5, with D maybe TRBD2 (5 bases). Trimming removed 4 bases at V and 3 bases at J, with 21 bases between. The CDR3 is 17 amino acids. From germline, CDR1 is KGHSH and CDR2 LQKENI.

V and J are TRBV7-2 and TRBJ2-1, with 7 bases fitting TRBD2. Germline CDR1 and CDR2: SGHTA and FQGNSA. The length of the CDR3 is 16 residues. The junction had 7 bases not matched to a gene; V was cut back by 5 bases and J by 0 bases. Written as DNA, the CDR3 is TGTGCCAGCAGCCCCGGACTAGGGAGCTCCTACAATGAGCAGTTCTTC. This codes for CASSPGLGSSYNEQFF.

The chain uses TRBV6-5 and TRBJ1-5, with a tentative D call TRBD1 (5 bases). V lost 0 bases and J 7 bases, leaving 16 bases between the germline ends. CDR3 size: 16 residues. The V gene's germline CDR1 is MNHEY and CDR2 SVGAGI. For the CDR3, the DNA is TGTGCCAGCAGTTACTCGGGGAGGGGATGGGGACAGCCCCAGCATTTT. This encodes CASSYSGRGWGQPQHF.

J is TRBJ2-5 and V is TRBV6-5, with 7 positions matching TRBD1. The DNA end favors TRBJ2-7, so the J call may be wrong. The germline V gene encodes CDR1 MNHEY and CDR2 SVGAGI. CDR3 length equals 13 residues. This CDR3 is CASRDSQSYEQYF. CDR3 sequence (DNA): TGTGCCAGCCGGGACAGCCAGTCCTACGAGCAGTACTTC.

This clone was picked up a small number of times. This chain uses TRBV4-2 with TRBJ2-7; weak D call: TRBD2 (6 bases). The CDR3 length is 14 residues. Germline lookup yields CDR1 LGHNA and CDR2 YNFKEQ. Trimming pared 4 bases from V and 3 bases from J, leaving 13 bases between. The CDR3 here is CASSRGDSIYEQYF. The CDR3, as DNA: TGTGCCAGCAGCCGAGGGGACTCGATCTACGAGCAGTACTTC.

The rearrangement uses TRBV9 and TRBJ2-5, with D possibly being TRBD2 (6 bases). This CDR3 is 15 amino acids long. CDR1 is SGDLS, CDR2 YYNGEE, per germline. V shed 4 bases and J shed 5 bases, with 18 bases lying between them. In DNA, the CDR3 is TGTGCCAGCAGCCCCCGGGACTTTCCCCTGGAGACCCAGTACTTC. It translates to CASSPRDFPLETQYF.

This clone occurred a few times. The V and J genes are TRBV15 and TRBJ1-1; D call uncertain. The V end was cut by 1 base, the J end by 5 bases, with 11 bases between. Germline V lookup: CDR1 LNHNV, CDR2 YYDKDF (reference sequence). The CDR3 has 14 amino acids. CDR3: CATSRVFYETEAFF. In DNA form, the CDR3 reads TGTGCCACCAGCAGAGTTTTCTATGAAACTGAAGCTTTCTTT.

This clone has more than one count but fewer than ten. The rearrangement links TRBV7-2 to TRBJ1-1, with 8 bases fitting TRBD1. The V gene's germline CDR1 is SGHTA and CDR2 FQGNSA. With V trimmed by 3 bases and J by 5 bases, 2 bases remained unmatched. This CDR3 contains 13 residues. CDR3 region: CASSFTGGTEAFF. The CDR3 coding sequence is TGTGCCAGCAGCTTTACAGGGGGGACTGAAGCTTTCTTT.

This clone occurred a few times. The chain combines TRBV7-3 with TRBJ2-1; 9 bases agree with TRBD2. The CDR3 is 15 residues long. Germline V lookup: CDR1 SGHTA, CDR2 FQGTGA. Losses at the gene ends were 5 bases for V and 0 bases for J; bases not matched to a gene: 2. In DNA form, the CDR3 reads TGTGCCAGCAGCCTAGCGGGGAGCTCCTACAATGAGCAGTTCTTC. This translates into CASSLAGSSYNEQFF.

The CDR3 DNA follows: TGTGCCAGCAGCTTAGATCTAGCGGGAGGGCCGGGAGGCTACGAGCAGTACTTC. It is translated as CASSLDLAGGPGGYEQYF. V gene TRBV7-9 combines with J gene TRBJ2-7, with 12 nucleotides matching TRBD2. Looked up from germline, CDR1 is SEHNR and CDR2 is FQNEAQ (reference sequence). The ends lost 1 base at V and 3 bases at J; junction bases unmatched: 10. The CDR3 consists of 18 residues.

The chain joins TRBV7-9 to TRBJ1-3, with TRBD1 matching over 8 bases. Germline CDR1 and CDR2: SEHNR and FQNEAQ (reference sequence). V was pared by 0 bases and J by 3 bases, with 1 base of the junction left unmatched. The CDR3 runs to 15 residues. The CDR3 loop is CASSLAGTGGNTIYF. For the CDR3, the DNA is TGTGCCAGCAGCTTAGCGGGGACAGGTGGAAACACCATATATTTT.